These 5 T cell receptor beta chains originate from one sample sequenced in a study of shared clonotypes between healthy human individuals. Naive-designated CD8 cells lacked CD45RO, were positively enriched for CCR7, and omitted terminally differentiated effector memory CD45RA+ cells. Libraries were prepared by immunoSEQ multiplex PCR; TCRdb keeps only in-frame clonotypes and omits some of them. The sample lists about 2.2 million clones, roughly 91% seen once, with over 1.5% in the top ten. Sequenced: naive CD8+ T cells from PBMCs. These receptors were taken from a man between 18 and 29 years old in good health. Some clones in this sample may be carry-over from other donors' samples.

The J gene is TRBJ2-7, the V gene TRBV27, with TRBD2 matching 10 bases. V lost 4 bases and J lost 3; bases outside the gene matches: 15. The CDR3 spans 18 residues. Germline lookup yields CDR1 MNHEY and CDR2 SMNVEV (reference sequence). CDR3 in DNA: TGTGCCAGCAGTTCCCGAACTAGCGGGATATCATTCTACTACGAGCAGTACTTC. Its protein is CASSSRTSGISFYYEQYF.

The J gene is TRBJ1-1, the V gene TRBV19; weak D call: TRBD1 (6 bases). Germline CDR1 is LNHDA and CDR2 is SQIVND (reference sequence). V lost 5 bases to trimming and J lost 0 bases, with 13 bases between them. The CDR3 length is 15 residues. CDR3 protein: CASSPYRVVNTEAFF. Written as DNA, the CDR3 is TGTGCCAGTAGTCCTTACAGGGTGGTGAACACTGAAGCTTTCTTT. Full variable domain (rest looked up from reference TRBV19 and TRBJ1-1): DGGITQSPKYLFRKEGQNVTLSCEQNLNHDAMYWYRQDPGQGLRLIYYSQIVNDFQKGDIAEGYSVSREKKESFPLTVTSAQKNPTAFYLCASSPYRVVNTEAFFGQGTRLTVV.

This chain uses TRBV5-1 with TRBJ1-2; 9 positions match TRBD1. This CDR3 has 17 amino acids. The V gene's germline CDR1 is SGHRS and CDR2 YFSETQ. J gave up 4 bases and V 2 bases, and 12 bases lay outside the gene matches. CDR3 nucleotides: TGCGCCAGCAGCTTCGGGAGCCGGACAGGGGTCACCTATGGCTACACCTTC. Residues: CASSFGSRTGVTYGYTF.

V usage is TRBV2 and J usage is TRBJ1-2; D not resolved. Germline V gene sequence: CDR1 SNHLY, CDR2 FYNNEI. The CDR3 extends over 11 amino acids. V dropped 3 bases and J dropped 12 bases, with 11 bases sitting between them. The CDR3 loop is CASSDGLVNTF. Here the CDR3 DNA reads TGTGCCAGCAGTGACGGCCTAGTCAACACCTTC.

V gene TRBV11-2 combines with J gene TRBJ2-3; D is possibly TRBD1 or TRBD2 (5 bases each). With 0 bases removed from V and 2 bases from J, the gap between germline ends came to 15 bases. Germline CDR1 reads SGHAT; CDR2 reads FQNNGV. The CDR3 is 17 amino acids. The DNA for the CDR3 is TGTGCCAGCAGCTTAGATCGGCGAGGGGTTACCACAGATACGCAGTATTTT. It specifies CASSLDRRGVTTDTQYF.